The text below deals with one T cell receptor beta chain. What it binds is not known. Reverse transcription of about 0.45 to 1 ug RNA used random hexamers. TCR beta CDR3 was amplified by immunoSEQ covering 54 Vbeta and 13 Jbeta. TCRdb independently ran MiXCR on the immunoSEQ multiplex PCR reads; one entry per CDR3 protein. The sample lists some 260,000 distinct CDR3 sequences, roughly 85% occurring once. The data originate from a study of CD8 T cells in Susac syndrome. Study-wide results and caveats: It was acknowledged in the study that the number of individuals who were included in its TCR sequencing and HLA analysis was relatively small.

The specimen was CD8+ T cells from PBMCs. The receptor was derived from a human donor with multiple sclerosis.

The DNA for the CDR3 is TGTGCCAGCAGCCGGGACAGGGATGGAGGTCAGCCCCAGCATTTT. Translation gives CASSRDRDGGQPQHF. This chain joins TRBV5-5 and TRBJ1-5, with TRBD1 matching 9 bases. The CDR3 is 15 residues long. The ends lost 4 bases at V and 6 bases at J; junction bases unmatched: 8. CDR1 and CDR2 from the germline V gene are SGHKS and YYEKEE (reference sequence).